This TCR beta chain was sequenced for a study of shared clonotypes between healthy human individuals. CDR3 size: 13 residues. Trimming took 3 bases from V and 1 from J, leaving 3 bases between them. Germline V gene data show CDR1 as SEHNR and CDR2 as FQNEAQ (reference sequence). Only in-frame clones appear in the TCRdb table, and some are missing; sequencing was by immunoSEQ multiplex PCR. The sample consists of roughly 2,000,000 clones, about 95% of them appearing once. Naive CD8 isolation took CD45RO-negative cells positively selected for CCR7 and excluded terminally differentiated effector memory CD45RA+ cells.

The receptor's source is a man aged 18 to 30 in good health. Material for sequencing was naive CD8+ T cells sorted from blood. The V gene is TRBV7-9, the J gene TRBJ2-2; D is unresolved. The CDR3 DNA is TGTGCCAGCAGCTTTAAGAACACCGGGGAGCTGTTTTTT. Its translation is CASSFKNTGELFF.